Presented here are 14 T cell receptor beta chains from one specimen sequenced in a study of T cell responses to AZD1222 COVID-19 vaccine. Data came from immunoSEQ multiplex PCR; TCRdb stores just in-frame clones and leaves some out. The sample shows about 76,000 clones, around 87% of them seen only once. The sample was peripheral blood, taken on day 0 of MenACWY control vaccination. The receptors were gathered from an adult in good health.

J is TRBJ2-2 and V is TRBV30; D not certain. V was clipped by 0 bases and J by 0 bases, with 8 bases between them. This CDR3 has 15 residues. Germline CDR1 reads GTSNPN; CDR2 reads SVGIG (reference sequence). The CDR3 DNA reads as TGTGCCTGGAGTGTTTTTGGGACGAACACCGGGGAGCTGTTTTTT. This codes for CAWSVFGTNTGELFF.

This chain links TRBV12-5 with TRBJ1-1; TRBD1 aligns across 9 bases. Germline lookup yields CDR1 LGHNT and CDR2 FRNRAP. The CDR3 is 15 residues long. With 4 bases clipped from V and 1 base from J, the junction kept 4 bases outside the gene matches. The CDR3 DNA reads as TGTGCTAGTGGTTCGGGGACAGGGTGGAACACTGAAGCTTTCTTT. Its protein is CASGSGTGWNTEAFF.

Written as DNA, the CDR3 is TGTGCCAGCAGTTTATGGACCGGGGGTAGTGGCTACACCTTC. The encoded protein is CASSLWTGGSGYTF. The chain uses TRBV27 and TRBJ1-2; D is possibly TRBD1 (5 bases). CDR1 and CDR2 (germline): MNHEY, SMNVEV (reference sequence). The CDR3 extends over 14 amino acids. V gave up 1 base and J gave up 7 bases, with 13 bases separating them.

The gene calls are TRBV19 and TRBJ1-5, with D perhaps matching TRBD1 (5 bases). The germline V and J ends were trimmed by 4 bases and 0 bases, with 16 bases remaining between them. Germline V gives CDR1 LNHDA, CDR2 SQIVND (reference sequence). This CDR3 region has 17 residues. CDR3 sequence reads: CASSKGAPFSSNQPQHF. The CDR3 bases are TGTGCCAGTAGTAAAGGGGCCCCCTTTTCTAGCAATCAGCCCCAGCATTTT.

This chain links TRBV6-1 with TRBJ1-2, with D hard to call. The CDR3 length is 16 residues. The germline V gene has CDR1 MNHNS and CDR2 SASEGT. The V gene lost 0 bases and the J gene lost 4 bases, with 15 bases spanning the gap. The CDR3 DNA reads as TGTGCCAGCAGTGAAGCAATCCGCGACGCCGCCTATGGCTACACCTTC. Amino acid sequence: CASSEAIRDAAYGYTF.

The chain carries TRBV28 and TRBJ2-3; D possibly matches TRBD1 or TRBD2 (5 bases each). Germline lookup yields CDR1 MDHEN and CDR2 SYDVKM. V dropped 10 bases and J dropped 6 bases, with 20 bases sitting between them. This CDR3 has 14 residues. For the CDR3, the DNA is TGTGCCACCACCCGCAATAGGGGCGGGGATACGCAGTATTTT. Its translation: CATTRNRGGDTQYF.

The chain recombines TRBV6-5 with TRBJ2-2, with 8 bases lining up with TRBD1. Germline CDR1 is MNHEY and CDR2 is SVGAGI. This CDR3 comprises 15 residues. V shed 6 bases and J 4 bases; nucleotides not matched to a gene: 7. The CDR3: CASRARDRGTGELFF. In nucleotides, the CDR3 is TGTGCCAGCAGGGCTCGCGACAGGGGCACCGGGGAGCTGTTTTTT.

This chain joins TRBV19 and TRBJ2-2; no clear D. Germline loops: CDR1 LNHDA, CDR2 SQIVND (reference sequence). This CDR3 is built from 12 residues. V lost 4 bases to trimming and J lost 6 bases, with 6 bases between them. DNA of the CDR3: TGTGCCAGTAGTAGGCACGCCGGGGAGCTGTTTTTT. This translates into CASSRHAGELFF.

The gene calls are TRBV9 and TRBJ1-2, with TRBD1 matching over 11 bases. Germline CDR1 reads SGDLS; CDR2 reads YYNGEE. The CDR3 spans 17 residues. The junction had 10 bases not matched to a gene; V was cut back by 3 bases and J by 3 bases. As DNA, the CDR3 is TGTGCCAGCAGCGCCGCGGGACAGGGGGGGATAGACTATGGCTACACCTTC. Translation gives CASSAAGQGGIDYGYTF.

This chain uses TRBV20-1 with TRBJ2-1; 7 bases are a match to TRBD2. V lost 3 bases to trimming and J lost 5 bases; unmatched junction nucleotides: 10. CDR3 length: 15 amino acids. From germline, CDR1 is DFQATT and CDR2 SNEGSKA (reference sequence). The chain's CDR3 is CSASYGSGTHNEQFF. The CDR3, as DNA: TGCAGTGCTAGTTACGGCAGCGGGACTCACAATGAGCAGTTCTTC.

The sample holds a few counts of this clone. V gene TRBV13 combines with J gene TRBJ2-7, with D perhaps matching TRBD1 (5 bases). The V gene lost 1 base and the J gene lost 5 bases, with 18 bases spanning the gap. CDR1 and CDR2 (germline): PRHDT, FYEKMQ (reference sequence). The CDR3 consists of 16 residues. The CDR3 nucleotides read TGTGCCAGCAGCTTAGCTCCAACTGGGGCTTGGAACGAGCAGTACTTC. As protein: CASSLAPTGAWNEQYF.

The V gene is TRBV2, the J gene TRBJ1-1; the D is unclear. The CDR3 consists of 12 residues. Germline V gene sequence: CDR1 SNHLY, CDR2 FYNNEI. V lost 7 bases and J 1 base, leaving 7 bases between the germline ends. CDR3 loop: CASITRNTEAFF. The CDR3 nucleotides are TGTGCCAGCATAACGAGGAACACTGAAGCTTTCTTT.

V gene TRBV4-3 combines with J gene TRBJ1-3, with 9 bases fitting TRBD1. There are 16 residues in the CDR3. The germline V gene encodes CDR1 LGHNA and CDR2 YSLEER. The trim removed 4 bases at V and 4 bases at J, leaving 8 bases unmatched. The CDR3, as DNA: TGCGCCAGCAGCCTTCTACAGGGGGCACGGGGAAACACCATATATTTT. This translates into CASSLLQGARGNTIYF.

CDR3 in DNA: TGTGCCAGCAGTTTGGGGGGACAGTTGGGTAACTATGGCTACACCTTC. This codes for CASSLGGQLGNYGYTF. The chain has TRBV28 and TRBJ1-2, with 7 bases identical to TRBD1. J was trimmed by 1 base and V by 3 bases; bases with no gene match: 8. The germline V gene has CDR1 MDHEN and CDR2 SYDVKM. This CDR3 spans 16 amino acids.